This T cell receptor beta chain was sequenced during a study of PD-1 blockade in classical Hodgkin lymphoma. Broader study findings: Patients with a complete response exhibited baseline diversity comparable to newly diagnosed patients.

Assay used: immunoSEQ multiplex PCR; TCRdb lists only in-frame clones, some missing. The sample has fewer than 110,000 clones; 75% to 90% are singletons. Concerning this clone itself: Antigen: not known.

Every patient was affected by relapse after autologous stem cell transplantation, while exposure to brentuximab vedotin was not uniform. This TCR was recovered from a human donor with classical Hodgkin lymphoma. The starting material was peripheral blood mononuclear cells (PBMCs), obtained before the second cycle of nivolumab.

Here the CDR3 reads CASSLARGSYEQYF. In DNA, the CDR3 is TGTGCCAGCAGCTTGGCCAGGGGGTCCTACGAGCAGTACTTC. This rearrangement joins TRBV5-4 to TRBJ2-7; the match to TRBD1 covers 7 bases. The V and J ends lost 0 bases and 1 base, in that order; junction bases with no gene match: 1. The CDR3 sequence is 14 residues long. Germline-derived CDR1 and CDR2 are SGHNT and YYREEE (reference sequence).